These 3 T cell receptor beta chains share one sample of origin, sequenced in a study of CD8 T cells in Susac syndrome. Random hexamers were used to reverse transcribe the RNA input (roughly 0.5 to 1 ug). MiXCR was run by TCRdb on the immunoSEQ multiplex PCR reads, yielding one entry per CDR3 protein. The profile shows roughly 400,000 distinct CDR3 sequences, approximately 85% of them singletons. Sample: CD8+ T cells from PBMCs. These receptors all come from a human donor with multiple sclerosis.

This clonotype was seen only a few times. A junction boundary mismatches the germline segment, possibly from a read error. The rearrangement joins TRBV7-7 to TRBJ2-1; no definite D call. Germline V CDR1 and CDR2: SSHAT, FNYEAQ (reference sequence). The CDR3 extends over 13 amino acids. DNA of the CDR3: TGTGCTAGCAGCTTATATCTATACAATGAGCAGTTCTTC. Its protein is CASSLYLYNEQFF.

J is TRBJ2-3 and V is TRBV12-3 or TRBV12-4, with unresolved D. Trimming cost V 10 bases and J 4 bases, with 18 bases left between them. The CDR3 runs to 14 residues. The CDR3 coding sequence is TGTGCCATCGAAACGGGTTCTTCCCCAGATACGCAGTATTTT. Its protein product is CAIETGSSPDTQYF.

This clonotype was found once. The CDR3 sequence is CASDRGDTEAFF. CDR3 coding DNA: TGTGCCAGCGACAGGGGGGACACTGAAGCTTTCTTT. This chain uses TRBV7-9 with TRBJ1-1; TRBD1 matches at 9 bases. CDR1 and CDR2 (germline): SEHNR, FQNEAQ (reference sequence). The CDR3 has 12 amino acids. J gave up 3 bases and V 8 bases, and 1 base lay outside the gene matches. The whole variable domain, filled in from reference TRBV7-9 and TRBJ1-1, reads DTGVSQNPRHKITKRGQNVTFRCDPISEHNRLYWYRQTLGQGPEFLTYFQNEAQLEKSRLLSDRFSAERPKGSFSTLEIQRTEQGDSAMYLCASDRGDTEAFFGQGTRLTVV.